This entry lists 10 T cell receptor beta chains sequenced from one sample in a study of blood T cell repertoires in COVID-19. TCRdb's table, derived via immunoSEQ multiplex PCR, lists solely in-frame clones and lacks some. The sample records about 180,000 clones, around 80% being singletons. Input material: peripheral blood. The source is a woman of 80 years or more with COVID-19, enrolled during active disease.

The rearrangement uses TRBV7-6 and TRBJ2-2, with 13 bases aligning to TRBD2. Looked up from germline, CDR1 is SGHVS and CDR2 is FNYEAQ. The CDR3 has 15 amino acids. Unmatched junction bases numbered 4, after V lost 5 bases and J lost 7 bases. The chain's CDR3 is CASSMGLAGYGELFF. In DNA, the CDR3 is TGTGCCAGCAGCATGGGACTAGCGGGATACGGGGAGCTGTTTTTT.

The chain joins TRBV4-3 to TRBJ1-6, with 7 bases identical to TRBD1. The J segment lost 11 bases and the V segment lost 0 bases, leaving 7 bases of the junction unmatched. CDR3 length: 15 residues. Germline CDR1 is LGHNA and CDR2 is YSLEER. The CDR3 nucleotides read TGCGCCAGCAGCCAAGATTCCAGGGGGTGGACACCCCTCCACTTT. This sequence encodes CASSQDSRGWTPLHF.

This chain links TRBV18 with TRBJ1-4; 9 nucleotides match TRBD1. V lost 3 bases to trimming and J lost 2 bases; unmatched junction nucleotides: 13. Germline CDR1 is KGHSH and CDR2 is LQKENI. The CDR3 runs to 19 residues. The DNA of the CDR3 is TGTGCCAGCTCACCTGCCCTCCTCACAGGGGGCTATACTAATGAAAAACTGTTTTTT. This gives the protein CASSPALLTGGYTNEKLFF.

The V and J genes are TRBV7-9 and TRBJ1-1; a possible D gene is TRBD1 (5 bases). V dropped 3 bases and J dropped 0 bases, with 8 bases sitting between them. CDR3 length equals 14 residues. CDR1 SEHNR and CDR2 FQNEAQ come from the germline V gene (reference sequence). In nucleotides, the CDR3 is TGTGCCAGCAGCTTGGGGCAGGTGAACACTGAAGCTTTCTTT. This translates into CASSLGQVNTEAFF.

The rearrangement joins TRBV27 to TRBJ2-5; D is possibly TRBD2 (6 bases). This CDR3 is 14 amino acids long. V lost 6 bases and J lost 6, with 17 bases in between. CDR1 MNHEY and CDR2 SMNVEV come from the germline V gene (reference sequence). The CDR3 spells CASSHGGSLKTQYF. The CDR3 DNA reads TGTGCCAGCAGCCACGGGGGTTCCCTAAAGACCCAGTACTTC.

This clone was counted only a few times. The chain links TRBV29-1 to TRBJ1-1, with a weak D call TRBD1 (5 bases). Germline loops: CDR1 SQVTM, CDR2 ANQGSEA. The CDR3 has 14 amino acids. Written as DNA, the CDR3 is TGCAGTGTAACCGGGACTCCAATGAACACTGAAGCTTTCTTT. It translates to CSVTGTPMNTEAFF.

This clone appeared once. This rearrangement joins TRBV5-1 to TRBJ2-3, with D possibly matching TRBD2 (6 bases). The V end was cut by 4 bases, the J end by 0 bases, with 12 bases between. Germline CDR1 is SGHRS and CDR2 is YFSETQ. This CDR3 has 15 amino acids. CDR3 in DNA: TGCGCCAGCAGCCCTCTCGGGACTAGCACAGATACGCAGTATTTT. Translating gives CASSPLGTSTDTQYF. The variable domain in full, completed from reference TRBV5-1 and TRBJ2-3, reads KAGVTQTPRYLIKTRGQQVTLSCSPISGHRSVSWYQQTPGQGLQFLFEYFSETQRNKGNFPGRFSGRQFSNSRSEMNVSTLELGDSALYLCASSPLGTSTDTQYFGPGTRLTVL.

This clone was seen at least ten times. The rearrangement joins TRBV5-8 to TRBJ2-1; tentatively, D is TRBD1 (7 bases). Germline V gene sequence: CDR1 SGHTS, CDR2 YDEGEE. The CDR3 spans 16 residues. V lost 0 bases, J lost 8 bases, and 18 bases lay in between. DNA of the CDR3: TGTGCCAGCAGCTTGGGACAGGGAGGTAGTTCGGATGAGCAGTTCTTC. Amino acids: CASSLGQGGSSDEQFF.

In DNA form, the CDR3 reads TGTGCCAGCTCACCGGGACTAGCAGAGAATGAGCAGTTCTTC. Encoded protein: CASSPGLAENEQFF. The chain is built from TRBV18 and TRBJ2-1, with 9 nucleotides matching TRBD2. Germline V gives CDR1 KGHSH, CDR2 LQKENI. This CDR3 has 14 amino acids. V lost 3 bases and J lost 7; bases outside the gene matches: 4.

This chain connects TRBV11-2 to TRBJ1-1; 7 positions agree with TRBD1. The V segment lost 4 bases and the J segment 1 base; nucleotides outside the gene matches: 6. The CDR3 contains 15 residues. Germline assignment: CDR1 SGHAT and CDR2 FQNNGV. The CDR3 region is CASSYLYRGNTEAFF. The CDR3 coding sequence is TGTGCCAGCAGCTATTTATACAGGGGGAACACTGAAGCTTTCTTT.